This TCR beta chain originates from a study of blood T cell repertoires in COVID-19. For the study at large: The samples span acute and convalescent COVID-19 from the United States, Italy and Spain.

This clone is a singleton in its sample. V dropped 2 bases and J dropped 6; count of bases not matched to a gene: 2. The germline gives CDR1 KGHSH, CDR2 LQKENI. The CDR3 has 15 amino acids. Only in-frame clones appear in the TCRdb table, and some are missing; sequencing was by immunoSEQ multiplex PCR. The sample records approximately 45,000 clones, around four fifths being singletons. The chain employs TRBV18 and TRBJ2-3, with TRBD2 identical over 13 bases. The receptor comes from a woman at least 80 years old with acute or convalescent COVID-19. The sequenced sample was peripheral blood. DNA of the CDR3: TGTGCCAGCTCACCAGGGACTAGCGGGGCCGATACGCAGTATTTT. It translates to CASSPGTSGADTQYF.